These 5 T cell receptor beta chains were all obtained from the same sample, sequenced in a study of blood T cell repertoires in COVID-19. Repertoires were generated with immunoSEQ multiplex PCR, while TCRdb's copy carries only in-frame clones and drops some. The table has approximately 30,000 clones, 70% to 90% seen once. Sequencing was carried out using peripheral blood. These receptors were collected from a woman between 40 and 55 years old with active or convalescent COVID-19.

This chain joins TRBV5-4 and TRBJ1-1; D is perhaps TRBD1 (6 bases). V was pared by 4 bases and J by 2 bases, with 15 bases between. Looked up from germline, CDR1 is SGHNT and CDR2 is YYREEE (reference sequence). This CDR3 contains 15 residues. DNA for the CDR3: TGTGCCAGCAGCCCCGGACAGTCCCCCAACACTGAAGCTTTCTTT. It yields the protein CASSPGQSPNTEAFF.

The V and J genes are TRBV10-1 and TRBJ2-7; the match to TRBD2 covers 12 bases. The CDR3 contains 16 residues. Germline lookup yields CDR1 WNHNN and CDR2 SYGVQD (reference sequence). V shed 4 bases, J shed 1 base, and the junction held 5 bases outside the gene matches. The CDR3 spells CASSGLAGGNSYEQYF. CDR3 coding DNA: TGCGCCAGCAGTGGGCTAGCGGGAGGGAATTCCTACGAGCAGTACTTC.

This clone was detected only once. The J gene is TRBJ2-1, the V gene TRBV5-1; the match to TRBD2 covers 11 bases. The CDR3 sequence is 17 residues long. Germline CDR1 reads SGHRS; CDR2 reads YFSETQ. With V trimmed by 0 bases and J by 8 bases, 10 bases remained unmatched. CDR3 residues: CASSLVAGGAEEDEQFF. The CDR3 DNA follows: TGCGCCAGCAGCTTGGTAGCGGGGGGGGCCGAAGAGGATGAGCAGTTCTTC.

This CDR3 is CASSPRQAPNIQYF. DNA for the CDR3: TGTGCCAGCAGTCCCCGACAGGCCCCAAACATTCAGTACTTC. This chain links TRBV28 with TRBJ2-4; weak D call: TRBD1 (6 bases). The CDR3 has 14 residues. CDR1 and CDR2 from the germline V gene are MDHEN and SYDVKM. The V end lost 5 bases, the J end lost 6 bases, and 14 bases lay between the germline ends.

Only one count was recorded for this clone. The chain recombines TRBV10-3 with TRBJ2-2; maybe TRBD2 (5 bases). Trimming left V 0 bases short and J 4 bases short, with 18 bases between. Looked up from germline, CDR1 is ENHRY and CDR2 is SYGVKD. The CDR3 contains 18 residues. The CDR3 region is CAISESGGSLLGTGELFF. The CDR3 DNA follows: TGTGCCATCAGTGAGTCAGGAGGCAGCCTCCTAGGCACCGGGGAGCTGTTTTTT.